The clone carrying this T cell receptor beta chain was counted at least ten times. These data are taken from a study of T cells in Graves' hyperthyroidism and ophthalmopathy. CDR3 length: 15 amino acids. Between the trimmed V and J ends, which lost 0 bases and 6 bases, there was a span of 15 bases. The V gene's germline CDR1 is MNHNY and CDR2 SVGAGI (reference sequence). Patients with uncontrolled infections, other autoimmune diseases, pregnancy or lactation were excluded. Regions amplified from RNA transcripts were the TCR beta CDR3 regions. During a first-round RT-PCR of the TCR CDR3, the HTBI primer set was used. Using its own MiXCR run on the multiplex PCR reads, TCRdb lists one record per CDR3 protein. The sample shows about 600,000 distinct CDR3 sequences, approximately 14% of them seen only once.

Sequenced sample: blood. The chain has TRBV6-6 and TRBJ2-7, with a possible D match to TRBD1 (5 bases). The clonotype originates from a woman aged 18-29 years with Graves' ophthalmopathy. CDR3 in amino acids: CASSYSRRGSGEQYF. In DNA form, the CDR3 reads TGTGCCAGCAGTTACTCGAGAAGGGGTTCTGGCGAGCAGTACTTC.